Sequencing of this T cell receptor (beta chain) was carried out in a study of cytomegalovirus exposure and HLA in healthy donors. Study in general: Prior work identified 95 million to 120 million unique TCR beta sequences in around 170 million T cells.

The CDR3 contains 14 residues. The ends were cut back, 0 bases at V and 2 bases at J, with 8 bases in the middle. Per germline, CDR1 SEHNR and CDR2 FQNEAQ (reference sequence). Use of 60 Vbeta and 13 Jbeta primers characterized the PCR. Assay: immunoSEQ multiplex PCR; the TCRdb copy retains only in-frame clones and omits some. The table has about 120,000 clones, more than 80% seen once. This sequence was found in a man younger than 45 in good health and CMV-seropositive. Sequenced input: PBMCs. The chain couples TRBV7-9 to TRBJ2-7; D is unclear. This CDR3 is CASSLAGRTYEQYF. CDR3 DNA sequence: TGTGCCAGCAGCTTAGCTGGCAGGACCTACGAGCAGTACTTC. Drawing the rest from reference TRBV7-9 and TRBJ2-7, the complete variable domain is DTGVSQNPRHKITKRGQNVTFRCDPISEHNRLYWYRQTLGQGPEFLTYFQNEAQLEKSRLLSDRFSAERPKGSFSTLEIQRTEQGDSAMYLCASSLAGRTYEQYFGPGTRLTVT.